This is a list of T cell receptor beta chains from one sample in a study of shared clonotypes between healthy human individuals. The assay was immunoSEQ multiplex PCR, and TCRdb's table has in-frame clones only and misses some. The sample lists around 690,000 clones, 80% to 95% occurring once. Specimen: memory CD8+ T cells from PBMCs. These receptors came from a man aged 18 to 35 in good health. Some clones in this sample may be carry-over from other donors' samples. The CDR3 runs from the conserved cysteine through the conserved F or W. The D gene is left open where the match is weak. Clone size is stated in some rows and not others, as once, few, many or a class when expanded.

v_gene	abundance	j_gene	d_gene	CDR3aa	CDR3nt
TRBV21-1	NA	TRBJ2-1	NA	CASIVISSYNEQFF	TGTGCCAGCATTGTGATCAGCTCCTACAATGAGCAGTTCTTC
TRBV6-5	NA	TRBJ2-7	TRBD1	CASSLGRTGIHEQYF	TGTGCCAGCAGTTTGGGAAGGACAGGGATCCACGAGCAGTACTTC
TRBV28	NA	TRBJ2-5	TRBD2	CASSFLGLAPQGQETQYF	TGTGCCAGCAGTTTTTTGGGACTAGCGCCCCAAGGGCAAGAGACCCAGTACTTC
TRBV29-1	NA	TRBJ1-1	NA	CSVRGPRGGCWDTEAFF	TGCAGCGTCCGGGGGCCGCGGGGCGGGTGTTGGGACACTGAAGCTTTCTTT
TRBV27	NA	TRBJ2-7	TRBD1	CASSPGAGTGSYEQYF	TGTGCCAGCAGTCCAGGGGCCGGGACAGGATCCTACGAGCAGTACTTC
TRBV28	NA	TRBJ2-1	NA	CASSSTETTDNEQFF	TGTGCCAGCAGTTCGACCGAGACTACAGACAATGAGCAGTTCTTC
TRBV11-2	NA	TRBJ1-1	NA	CASSFPGLNTEAFF	TGTGCCAGCAGCTTTCCAGGACTGAACACTGAAGCTTTCTTT
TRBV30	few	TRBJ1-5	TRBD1	CAWSTGTGNQPQHF	TGTGCCTGGAGTACGGGGACAGGGAATCAGCCCCAGCATTTT
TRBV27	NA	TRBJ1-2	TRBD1	CASSLRQGEGGLNYGYTF	TGTGCCAGCAGTCTCCGACAGGGGGAAGGAGGACTTAACTATGGCTACACCTTC
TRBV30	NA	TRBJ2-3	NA	CAWSVLGDGTDTQYF	TGTGCCTGGAGTGTACTAGGGGACGGCACAGATACGCAGTATTTT
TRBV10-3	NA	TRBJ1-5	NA	CAISESFGRASNQPQHF	TGTGCCATCAGTGAGTCGTTTGGGAGGGCAAGCAATCAGCCCCAGCATTTT
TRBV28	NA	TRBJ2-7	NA	CASSGTPTYEQYF	TGTGCCAGTTCCGGGACTCCTACCTACGAGCAGTACTTC
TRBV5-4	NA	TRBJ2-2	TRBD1	CASSLDLQGALGELFF	TGTGCCAGCAGCTTGGATTTACAGGGGGCGCTGGGGGAGCTGTTTTTT
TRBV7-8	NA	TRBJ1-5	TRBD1	CASSLRDSLNQPQHF	TGTGCCAGCAGCCTAAGGGACAGTCTAAATCAGCCCCAGCATTTT
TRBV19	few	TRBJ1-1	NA	CASNTRATEAFF	TGTGCCAGTAACACCAGGGCCACTGAAGCTTTCTTT
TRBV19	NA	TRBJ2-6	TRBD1	CASSKRGPGANVLTF	TGTGCCAGTAGTAAGAGGGGGCCTGGGGCCAACGTCCTGACTTTC
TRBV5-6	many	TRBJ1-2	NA	CASSLEQGVGNYGYTF	TGTGCCAGCAGCTTGGAACAGGGCGTCGGAAACTATGGCTACACCTTC
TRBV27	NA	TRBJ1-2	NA	CASGRPWGDTYGYTF	TGTGCCAGCGGCCGCCCATGGGGGGATACGTATGGCTACACCTTC
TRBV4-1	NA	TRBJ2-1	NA	CASSQVGEAYNEQFF	TGCGCCAGCAGCCAAGTCGGGGAAGCCTACAATGAGCAGTTCTTC
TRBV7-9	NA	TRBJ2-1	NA	CASSLERSRGSFF	TGTGCCAGCAGCTTGGAAAGGTCGCGGGGATCGTTCTTC
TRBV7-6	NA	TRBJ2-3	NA	CASSLDMRPTSTDTQYF	TGTGCCAGCAGCTTAGATATGCGGCCTACTAGCACAGATACGCAGTATTTT
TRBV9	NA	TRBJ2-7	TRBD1	CASSGRDRPSYEQYF	TGTGCCAGCAGCGGACGGGACAGGCCTTCCTACGAGCAGTACTTC